The 14 T cell receptor beta chains below were found in one sample sequenced in a study of blood T cell repertoires in COVID-19. Measured with immunoSEQ multiplex PCR; TCRdb has only the in-frame clones, and not every one. The table includes about 150,000 clones, around four fifths detected once. The sample comprised peripheral blood. All receptors derive from a woman aged 35 to 49 with active or convalescent COVID-19.

The chain couples TRBV6-2 or TRBV6-3 to TRBJ1-1; D unresolved. The CDR3 is made up of 14 amino acids. The germline CDR1 and CDR2 sequences are MNHEY and SVGEGT. V was shortened by 4 bases and J by 0 bases, with 9 bases between the two germline ends. The CDR3 DNA reads as TGTGCCAGCAGTTTCATAGATATGAACACTGAAGCTTTCTTT. Amino acids: CASSFIDMNTEAFF.

The rearrangement links TRBV6-2 or TRBV6-3 to TRBJ2-3, with D uncertain. CDR3 length: 14 residues. Per germline, CDR1 MNHEY and CDR2 SVGEGT. With 4 bases removed from V and 2 bases from J, the gap between germline ends came to 10 bases. For the CDR3, the DNA is TGTGCCAGCAGTTTAACAACCCTCACAGATACGCAGTATTTT. Its protein is CASSLTTLTDTQYF.

CDR3 protein: CAWSVLPKDTQYF. CDR3 sequence (DNA): TGTGCCTGGAGTGTACTGCCGAAGGATACGCAGTATTTT. The chain joins TRBV30 to TRBJ2-3; D is unresolved. CDR1 is GTSNPN and CDR2 is SVGIG in the germline V gene (reference sequence). V gave up 0 bases and J gave up 6 bases, with 10 bases separating them. The length of the CDR3 is 13 residues. The full variable domain, rest sourced from reference TRBV30 and TRBJ2-3, is SQTIHQWPATLVQPVGSPLSLECTVEGTSNPNLYWYRQAAGRGLQLLFYSVGIGQISSEVPQNLSASRPQDRQFILSSKKLLLSDSGFYLCAWSVLPKDTQYFGPGTRLTVL.

This chain joins TRBV5-4 and TRBJ2-2; 7 nucleotides agree with TRBD1. Losses at the gene ends were 4 bases for V and 6 bases for J; bases not matched to a gene: 9. There are 15 residues in the CDR3. Germline CDR1 reads SGHNT; CDR2 reads YYREEE (reference sequence). CDR3 nucleotide sequence: TGTGCCAGCAGCCCAGGGGGTGGGGGTGCCGGGGAGCTGTTTTTT. Protein sequence: CASSPGGGGAGELFF.

This rearrangement joins TRBV28 to TRBJ2-7, with D possibly matching TRBD2 (6 bases). CDR1 is MDHEN and CDR2 is SYDVKM in the germline V gene. Between the trimmed V and J ends, which lost 6 bases and 3 bases, there was a span of 15 bases. The CDR3 loop spans 14 amino acids. The CDR3 is CASSPPGLNYEQYF. Here the CDR3 DNA reads TGTGCCAGCAGCCCGCCGGGACTGAACTACGAGCAGTACTTC.

The chain uses TRBV5-1 and TRBJ1-1; 9 bases match TRBD1. CDR1 and CDR2 from the germline V gene are SGHRS and YFSETQ. CDR3 length: 15 amino acids. V was clipped by 2 bases and J by 8 bases; unmatched bases: 10. CDR3 loop: CASSLYLPGQGEAFF. The CDR3 coding sequence is TGCGCCAGCAGCTTATATTTACCGGGACAGGGCGAAGCTTTCTTT.

This chain uses TRBV2 with TRBJ1-6; D remains unclear. V was pared by 3 bases and J by 13 bases, with 7 bases between. This CDR3 has 11 amino acids. Germline V gene lookup returns CDR1 SNHLY and CDR2 FYNNEI. The CDR3 here is CASSEAYPLHF. The CDR3 nucleotides are TGTGCCAGCAGTGAGGCATATCCCCTCCACTTT. Full variable domain (rest looked up from reference TRBV2 and TRBJ1-6): EPEVTQTPSHQVTQMGQEVILRCVPISNHLYFYWYRQILGQKVEFLVSFYNNEISEKSEIFDDQFSVERPDGSNFTLKIRSTKLEDSAMYFCASSEAYPLHFGNGTRLTVT.

The rearrangement joins TRBV19 to TRBJ1-5, with D tentatively TRBD1 (5 bases). V was shortened by 6 bases and J by 4 bases, with 10 bases between the two germline ends. Looked up from germline, CDR1 is LNHDA and CDR2 is SQIVND (reference sequence). There are 13 residues in the CDR3. CDR3 sequence: CASRGRQNQPQHF. The CDR3 bases are TGTGCCAGTAGGGGGCGGCAAAATCAGCCCCAGCATTTT.

The chain recombines TRBV24-1 with TRBJ2-7, with 13 bases lining up with TRBD2. This CDR3 is built from 15 residues. Trimming removed 4 bases from V and 9 bases from J; junction bases left unmatched: 8. Germline CDR1 is KGHDR and CDR2 is SFDVKD. CDR3: CATSDPGTSGKGQYF. CDR3 sequence (DNA): TGTGCCACCAGTGACCCTGGGACTAGCGGGAAGGGGCAGTACTTC.

The CDR3 bases are TGTGCCACCGAGTTAGGACAGGGCAACACCGGGGAGCTGTTTTTT. Translating gives CATELGQGNTGELFF. This chain links TRBV15 with TRBJ2-2; 8 bases fit TRBD1. CDR3 size: 15 residues. Germline-derived CDR1 and CDR2 are LNHNV and YYDKDF (reference sequence). Trimming removed 8 bases from V and 2 bases from J; junction bases left unmatched: 7. Full variable domain (missing parts from reference TRBV15 and TRBJ2-2): DAMVIQNPRYQVTQFGKPVTLSCSQTLNHNVMYWYQQKSSQAPKLLFHYYDKDFNNEADTPDNFQSRRPNTSFCFLDIRSPGLGDTAMYLCATELGQGNTGELFFGEGSRLTVL.

The chain is built from TRBV7-2 and TRBJ1-5; perhaps TRBD1 as D (6 bases). Germline V gene lookup returns CDR1 SGHTA and CDR2 FQGNSA. The CDR3 covers 15 residues. V was clipped by 1 base and J by 7 bases, with 14 bases between them. Written as DNA, the CDR3 is TGTGCCAGCAGCTTAGAGGGGGGGTCTATACAGCCCCAGCATTTT. Residues: CASSLEGGSIQPQHF.

This chain connects TRBV6-1 to TRBJ1-2; D gene uncertain. Trimming took off 2 bases at V and 4 bases at J, with 14 bases between the two ends. Per germline, CDR1 MNHNS and CDR2 SASEGT. The length of the CDR3 is 15 residues. The CDR3 region is CASSEWVGRGYGYTF. Written as DNA, the CDR3 is TGTGCCAGCAGTGAATGGGTGGGTCGGGGCTATGGCTACACCTTC.

The rearrangement links TRBV28 to TRBJ1-1, with D possibly being TRBD1 (6 bases). CDR1 is MDHEN and CDR2 is SYDVKM in the germline V gene. The CDR3 sequence is 16 residues long. The germline V and J ends were trimmed by 2 bases and 7 bases, with 20 bases remaining between them. CDR3: CASSLRPGGEGNEAFF. CDR3 coding DNA: TGTGCCAGCAGTTTACGCCCGGGGGGCGAGGGAAATGAAGCTTTCTTT.

This chain uses TRBV28 with TRBJ1-6; D unclear. CDR3 length: 14 residues. Germline V gene data show CDR1 as MDHEN and CDR2 as SYDVKM. V lost 3 bases to trimming and J lost 9 bases, with 12 bases between them. The CDR3 loop is CASSFGGRVSPLHF. The CDR3 bases are TGTGCCAGCAGTTTCGGCGGGAGGGTTTCACCCCTCCACTTT.